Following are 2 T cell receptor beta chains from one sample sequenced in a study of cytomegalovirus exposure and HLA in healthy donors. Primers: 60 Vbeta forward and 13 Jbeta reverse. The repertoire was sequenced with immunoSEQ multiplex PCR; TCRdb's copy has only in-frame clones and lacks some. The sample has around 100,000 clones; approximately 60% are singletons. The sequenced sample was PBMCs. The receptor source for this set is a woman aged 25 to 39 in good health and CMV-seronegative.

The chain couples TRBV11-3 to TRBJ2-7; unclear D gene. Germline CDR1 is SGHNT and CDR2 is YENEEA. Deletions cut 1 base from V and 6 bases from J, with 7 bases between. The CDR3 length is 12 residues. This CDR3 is CASSLASSEQYF. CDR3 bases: TGTGCCAGCAGCTTAGCATCTAGCGAGCAGTACTTC.

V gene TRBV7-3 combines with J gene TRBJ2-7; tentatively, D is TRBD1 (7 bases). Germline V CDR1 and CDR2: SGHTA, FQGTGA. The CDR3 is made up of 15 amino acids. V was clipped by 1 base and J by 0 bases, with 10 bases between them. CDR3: CASSLSGTDSYEQYF. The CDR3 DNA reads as TGTGCCAGCAGCTTAAGCGGGACAGACTCCTACGAGCAGTACTTC. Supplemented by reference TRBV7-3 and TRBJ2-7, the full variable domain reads GAGVSQTPSNKVTEKGKYVELRCDPISGHTALYWYRQSLGQGPEFLIYFQGTGAADDSGLPNDRFFAVRPEGSVSTLKIQRTERGDSAVYLCASSLSGTDSYEQYFGPGTRLTVT.